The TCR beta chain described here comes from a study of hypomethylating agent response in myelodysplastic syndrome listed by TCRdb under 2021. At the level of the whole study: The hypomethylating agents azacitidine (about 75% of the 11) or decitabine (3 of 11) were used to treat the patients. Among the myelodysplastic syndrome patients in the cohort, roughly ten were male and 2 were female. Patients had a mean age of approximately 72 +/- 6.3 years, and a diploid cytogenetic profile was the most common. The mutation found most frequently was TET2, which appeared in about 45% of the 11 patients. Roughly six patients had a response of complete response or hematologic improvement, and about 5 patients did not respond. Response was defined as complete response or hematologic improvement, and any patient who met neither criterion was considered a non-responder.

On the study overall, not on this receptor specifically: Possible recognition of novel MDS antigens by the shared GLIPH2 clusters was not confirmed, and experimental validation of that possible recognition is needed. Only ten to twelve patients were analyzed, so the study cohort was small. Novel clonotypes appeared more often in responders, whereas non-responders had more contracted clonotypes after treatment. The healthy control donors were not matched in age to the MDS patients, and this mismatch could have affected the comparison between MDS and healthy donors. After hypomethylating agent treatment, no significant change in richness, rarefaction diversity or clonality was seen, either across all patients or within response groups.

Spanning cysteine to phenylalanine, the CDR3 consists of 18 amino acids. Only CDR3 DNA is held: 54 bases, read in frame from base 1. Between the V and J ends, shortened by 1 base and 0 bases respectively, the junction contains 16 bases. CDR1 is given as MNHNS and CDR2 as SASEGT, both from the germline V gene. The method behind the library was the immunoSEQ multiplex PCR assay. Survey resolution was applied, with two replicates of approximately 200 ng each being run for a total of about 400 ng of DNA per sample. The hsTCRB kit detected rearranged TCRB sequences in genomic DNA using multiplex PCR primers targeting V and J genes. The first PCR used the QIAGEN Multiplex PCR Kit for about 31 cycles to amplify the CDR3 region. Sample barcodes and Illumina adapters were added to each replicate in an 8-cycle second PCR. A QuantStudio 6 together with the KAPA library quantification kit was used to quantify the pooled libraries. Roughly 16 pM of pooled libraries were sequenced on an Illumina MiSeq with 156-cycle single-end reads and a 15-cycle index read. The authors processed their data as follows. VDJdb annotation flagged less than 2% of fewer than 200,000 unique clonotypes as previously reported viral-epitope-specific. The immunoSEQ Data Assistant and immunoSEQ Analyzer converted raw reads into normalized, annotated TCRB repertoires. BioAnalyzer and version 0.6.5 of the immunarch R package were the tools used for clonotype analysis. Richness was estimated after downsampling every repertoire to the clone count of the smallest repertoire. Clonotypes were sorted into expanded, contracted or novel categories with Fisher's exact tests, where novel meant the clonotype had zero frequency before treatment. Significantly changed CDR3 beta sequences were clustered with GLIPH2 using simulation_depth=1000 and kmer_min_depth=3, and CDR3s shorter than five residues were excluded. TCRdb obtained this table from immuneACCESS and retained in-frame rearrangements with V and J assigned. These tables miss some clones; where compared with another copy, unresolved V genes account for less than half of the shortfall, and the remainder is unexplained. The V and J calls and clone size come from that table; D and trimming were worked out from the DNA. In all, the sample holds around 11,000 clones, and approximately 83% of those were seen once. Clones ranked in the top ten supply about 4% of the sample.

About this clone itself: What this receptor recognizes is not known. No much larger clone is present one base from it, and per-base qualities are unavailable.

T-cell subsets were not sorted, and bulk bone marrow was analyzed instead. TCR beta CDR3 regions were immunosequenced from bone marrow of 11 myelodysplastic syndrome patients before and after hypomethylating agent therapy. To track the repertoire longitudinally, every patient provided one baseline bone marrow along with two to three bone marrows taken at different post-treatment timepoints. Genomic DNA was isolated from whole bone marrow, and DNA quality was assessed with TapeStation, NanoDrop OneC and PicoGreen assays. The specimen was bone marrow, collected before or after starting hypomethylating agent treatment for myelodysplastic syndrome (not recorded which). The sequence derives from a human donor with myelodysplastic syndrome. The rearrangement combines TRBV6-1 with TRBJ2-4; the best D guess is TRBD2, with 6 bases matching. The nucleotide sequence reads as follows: TGTGCCAGCAGTGAAGAGGGCCGGGGGACCATAGCCAAAAACATTCAGTACTTC. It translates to CASSEEGRGTIAKNIQYF.